This is a list of T cell receptor beta chains from one sample in a study of T cell changes during pregnancy in multiple sclerosis. Measured with immunoSEQ multiplex PCR; TCRdb has only the in-frame clones, and not every one. The data hold 70,000 to 100,000 clones, with approximately 92% observed a single time. Specimen: peripheral blood, collected in the first trimester of pregnancy. The receptor source for this set is a female donor with multiple sclerosis, enrolled in a pregnancy study. Both conserved end residues are part of each CDR3. A D gene is named only where the DNA matches it firmly. Clone size is shown for a subset of rows, as once, few, many or a class of expanded clone.

D gene	V gene	J gene	clone size	CDR3 protein	CDR3 DNA
TRBD2	TRBV29-1	TRBJ2-5	NA	CSVDLAGETQYF	TGCAGCGTTGACCTAGCGGGAGAGACCCAGTACTTC
TRBD1	TRBV9	TRBJ2-6	once	CASSARLTDREVSGANVLTF	TGTGCCAGCAGCGCAAGGTTGACGGACAGGGAGGTATCTGGGGCCAACGTCCTGACTTTC
NA	TRBV19	TRBJ2-7	NA	CASSMSGSTYEQYF	TGTGCCAGTAGTATGTCGGGGTCGACCTACGAGCAGTACTTC
TRBD2	TRBV7-2	TRBJ2-7	NA	CASSRGRGDSREQYF	TGTGCCAGCAGCCGCGGGAGAGGGGACTCTCGAGAGCAGTACTTC
NA	TRBV19	TRBJ1-5	NA	CASKIGQISNQPQHF	TGTGCCAGTAAAATCGGACAGATTAGCAATCAGCCCCAGCATTTT
NA	TRBV7-9	TRBJ2-1	NA	CASEDSYNEQFF	TGTGCCAGCGAGGACTCCTACAATGAGCAGTTCTTC
TRBD1	TRBV5-6	TRBJ2-7	NA	CASSHPGTGAYEQYF	TGTGCCAGCAGCCACCCCGGGACAGGGGCTTACGAGCAGTACTTC
NA	TRBV7-2	TRBJ2-7	once	CASSWGSPYEQYF	TGTGCCAGCAGCTGGGGCAGCCCCTACGAGCAGTACTTC
TRBD1	TRBV15	TRBJ1-5	NA	CATSSRQQGSNQPQHF	TGTGCCACCAGCAGCAGACAACAGGGGAGCAATCAGCCCCAGCATTTT
TRBD1	TRBV6-1	TRBJ2-6	NA	CASSEVPGTGTGANVLTF	TGTGCCAGCAGTGAAGTCCCGGGGACAGGGACTGGGGCCAACGTCCTGACTTTC
TRBD2	TRBV6-5	TRBJ2-1	NA	CASALGGSYNEQFF	TGTGCCAGCGCTCTGGGCGGGAGCTACAATGAGCAGTTCTTC
NA	TRBV13	TRBJ1-4	NA	CASSLQRGGEKLFF	TGTGCCAGCAGCTTACAGCGCGGCGGGGAAAAACTGTTTTTT
NA	TRBV6-6	TRBJ1-4	NA	CASSYVRGEKLFF	TGTGCCAGCAGTTACGTAAGGGGAGAAAAACTGTTTTTT